This T cell receptor (beta chain) was recorded in a study of vaccination and CD4 T cells after COVID-19 (dated by TCRdb to the early 2020s). Study-wide context: Convalescent patients had a positive SARS-CoV-2 result on nasal swab PCR, and of these patients, some ten had mild disease and one had severe disease. Participants got two doses of the Pfizer-BioNTech BNT162b2 vaccine (n=8) or two doses of the Moderna mRNA-1273 vaccine (n=2). In control cultures, a CEFX viral epitope pool was used as positive control, an HIV-1 Nef peptide pool was used as negative control, or no peptide was added. For stimulating the cultures, overlapping spike peptide pools were used, derived from SARS-CoV-2 as well as from the common cold coronaviruses HCoV-NL63, HCoV-OC43 and HCoV-229E. Post-vaccine blood samples were collected a median of 72 days after the second vaccine dose, ranging from roughly 13 to 250 days. In the convalescent cohort there were six males and four females, among whom were two Hispanic individuals, seven Caucasians, two Asians and one multiracial person. The spike-specific CD4+ TCR repertoire was compared before and after mRNA vaccination in approximately ten COVID-19 convalescent patients and a handful of infection-naive healthy vaccine recipients. Post-COVID blood samples were collected from convalescent patients a median of approximately 93 days after diagnosis, with a range of roughly 30 to 170 days. What the research found in general, with its limitations: In convalescent patients, nearly all vaccine-specific clones (304 of 307) were found to be mono-reactive for SARS-CoV-2 spike rather than cross-reactive with common cold coronaviruses. Relatively few convalescent patients were included in the study, and early timepoints after natural infection were not analyzed. An increase in the median number of SARS-CoV-2-reactive clonotypes from 20 to 25 after infection to roughly 39 after vaccination was observed, but the change was not found to be significant. Among convalescent patients, a median roughly 90% of the SARS-CoV-2-reactive clones seen after vaccination appeared only after vaccination, which suggests priming specific to the vaccine.

The CDR3, from cysteine to phenylalanine, totals 13 residues. Just CDR3 DNA is preserved here, 39 bases in frame from base 1. CDR1 and CDR2, per the germline V gene, are SGHVS and FQNEAQ. V gives up 1 base and J gives up 4 bases, and the segment between their germline ends measures 7 bases. The library was generated by PCR. DNA from cultured CD4+ T cells underwent TCR sequencing with the Oncomine TCR Beta short-read assay at the Johns Hopkins FTIC core. The QIAamp micro DNA kit was used to extract genomic DNA from the cultured CD4+ T cells. The Oncomine TCR Beta libraries from cultured CD4+ T cells were pooled using unique dual indexes and then sequenced on an Illumina iSeq 100. On the authors' methods: Non-productive sequences were removed, and CDR3s not starting with C, not ending with F or W, or shorter than 7 amino acids were discarded. The MANAFEST web application identified antigen-specific clonotypes by comparing peptide-stimulated wells against reference wells and other culture wells. For a clone to be called positive, the clone needed an FDR below 0.05, an odds ratio above 5, and a productive frequency above 0.1% in at least two of three replicate wells. A clonotype was classed as cross-reactive if the clonotype showed significant expansion both in SARS-CoV-2 spike wells and in at least one common cold coronavirus spike condition. CDR3 homology was assessed with Levenshtein distances (stringdist) and unrooted phylogenetic trees (ape) in R version 3.6.1. Through fastp at Q25 and MiXCR, TCRdb rebuilt clones from the public reads, retaining in-frame beta chains. Under each unique CDR3 protein, matching rows form one entry showing the most common genes and DNA. The V and J calls come from TCRdb's annotation, not from the publication. For this sample there are 9,500 to 15,000 distinct CDR3 sequences; about 56% appear just once. The ten largest clones represent about 31% of the sample.

A word on this clonotype: Its antigen has not been determined. Base qualities were left out, and no much larger clone turns up one base away.

Interpreted using the paper, the treatment or condition label stands for: roughly 10-day PBMC culture with coronavirus spike peptide pools or control peptides (ViraFEST assay). The ViraFEST assay, used in the study, expanded antigen-specific T cells with peptide pools and then identified the expanded clonotypes through TCR sequencing. Positive SARS-CoV-2 PCR tests in the convalescent patients dated from March to December 2020, before Alpha, Beta and Delta variants emerged in the United States. Each well held roughly 2 million PBMCs cultured in IMDM containing roughly 5% human AB serum and approximately 10 IU/ml IL-2, with around 9.7 ug/ml peptide pools added. Half of the culture medium was replaced with fresh IL-2-containing medium on days 3 and 7. After about 10 days of culture, CD4+ T cells were isolated by negative selection using the EasySep CD4+ T cell isolation kit. Ficoll-Paque Plus gradient centrifugation was used to isolate PBMCs from whole blood, and the isolated PBMCs were then either used fresh or cryopreserved at -140C. Each culture condition was generally run in triplicate wells.

This TCR derives from a human donor who had recovered from COVID-19. The chain is assembled from TRBV7-8 and TRBJ1-2; no D gene is confidently identified. Sequenced sample: CD4+ T cells from blood, cultured in vitro. The CDR3 protein: CASSLEIFYGYTF. The sequenced DNA is TGTGCCAGCAGCTTAGAGATTTTCTATGGCTACACCTTC.